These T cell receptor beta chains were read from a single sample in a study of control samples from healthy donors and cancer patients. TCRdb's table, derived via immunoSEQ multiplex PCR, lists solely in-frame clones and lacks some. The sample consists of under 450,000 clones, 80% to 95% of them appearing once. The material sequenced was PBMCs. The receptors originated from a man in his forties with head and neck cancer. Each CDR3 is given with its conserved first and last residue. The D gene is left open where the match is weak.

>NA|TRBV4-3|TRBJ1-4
TGCGCCAGCAGCCAAGATGTAGGGGGTGGATCTAATGAAAAACTGTTTTTT
CASSQDVGGGSNEKLFF
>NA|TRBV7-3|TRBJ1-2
TGTGCCAGCAGCTTAACGACGGGGGTAGGACGGATATATGGCTACACCTTC
CASSLTTGVGRIYGYTF
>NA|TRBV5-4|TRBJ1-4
TGTGCCAGCAGCGGGCCAGGGGTGACTAATGAAAAACTGTTTTTT
CASSGPGVTNEKLFF
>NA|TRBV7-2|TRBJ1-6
TGTGCCAGCAGCTTACAGAAGGGACGAGATTCACCCCTCCACTTT
CASSLQKGRDSPLHF
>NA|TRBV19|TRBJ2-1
TGTGCCAGTCGAGGACACATGTACAATGAGCAGTTCTTC
CASRGHMYNEQFF
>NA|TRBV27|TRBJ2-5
TGTGCCAGCAGTTTTGACCGACGGGGGTCCCAGTACTTC
CASSFDRRGSQYF
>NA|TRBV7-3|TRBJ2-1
TGTGCCAGCAGCTCCCGGGCTGGGGACTACAATGAGCAGTTCTTC
CASSSRAGDYNEQFF
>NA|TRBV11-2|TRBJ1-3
TGTGCCAGCAGCCAGCCGCGCCTCAGGGGCACCATATATTTT
CASSQPRLRGTIYF
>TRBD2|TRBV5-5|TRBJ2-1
TGTGCCAGCATTTCCGCGGCGGGAGCGACCTACAATGAGCAGTTCTTC
CASISAAGATYNEQFF
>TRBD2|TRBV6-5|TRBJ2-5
TGTGCCAGCAGTTACGATTTTGGGGGGGGAGAGACCCAGTACTTC
CASSYDFGGGETQYF